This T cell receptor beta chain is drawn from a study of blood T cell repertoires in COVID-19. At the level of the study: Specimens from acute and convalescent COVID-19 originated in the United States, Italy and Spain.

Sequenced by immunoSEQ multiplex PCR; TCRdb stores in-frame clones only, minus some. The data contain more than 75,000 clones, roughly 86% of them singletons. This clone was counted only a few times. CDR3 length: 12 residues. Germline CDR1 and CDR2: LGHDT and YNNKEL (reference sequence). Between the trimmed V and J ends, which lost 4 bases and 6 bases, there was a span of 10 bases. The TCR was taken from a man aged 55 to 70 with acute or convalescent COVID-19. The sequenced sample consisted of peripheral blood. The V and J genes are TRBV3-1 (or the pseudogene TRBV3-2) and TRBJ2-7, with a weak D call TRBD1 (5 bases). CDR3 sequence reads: CASSLWGGEQYF. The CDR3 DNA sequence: TGTGCCAGCAGCCTCTGGGGCGGCGAGCAGTACTTC.